Listed below are T cell receptor beta chains from one sample, sequenced in a study of breast tumors, draining lymph nodes, adjacent tissues. TCRdb reanalysed the multiplex PCR reads using MiXCR and keeps one entry per CDR3 protein. The table lists approximately 100,000 distinct CDR3 sequences, less than 40% of them singletons. Sequenced sample: axillary lymph node tissue. These receptors originate from a female donor with breast cancer. Some clones in this sample may be carry-over from other donors' samples. CDR3s include the opening cysteine and the closing phenylalanine or tryptophan. The D gene is left open where the match is weak. Expanded clones get a size class; other rows say once, few or many, or leave the size out.

CDR3: CASSLVVNSPLHF; DNA: TGTGCCAGCAGTCTGGTCGTAAATTCACCCCTCCACTTT; J: TRBJ1-6; size: few; V: TRBV6-4; D: .
CDR3: CASSQGQGGSPLHF; DNA: TGCGCCAGCAGCCAAGGACAGGGCGGATCACCCCTCCACTTT; J: TRBJ1-6; size: many; V: TRBV4-3; D: TRBD1
CDR3: CASSPGQSNQPQHF; DNA: TGTGCCAGCAGCCCGGGACAGAGCAATCAGCCCCAGCATTTT; J: TRBJ1-5; size: many; V: TRBV27; D: TRBD1
CDR3: CASSLRVSFTEAFF; DNA: TGTGCCAGCAGCTTAAGGGTGTCGTTCACTGAAGCTTTCTTT; J: TRBJ1-1; size: .; V: TRBV7-8; D: .
CDR3: CASTGEGPYEQYF; DNA: TGTGCCAGCACCGGGGAGGGGCCCTACGAGCAGTACTTC; J: TRBJ2-7; size: .; V: TRBV2; D: TRBD2
CDR3: CASTTRVRRGEKLFF; DNA: TGTGCCAGCACCACTAGGGTCAGGCGCGGTGAAAAACTGTTTTTT; J: TRBJ1-4; size: many; V: TRBV28; D: .
CDR3: CASSFGGTEETQYF; DNA: TGTGCCAGCAGCTTTGGCGGGACAGAAGAGACCCAGTACTTC; J: TRBJ2-5; size: many; V: TRBV5-6; D: .
CDR3: CASRAGTIAYEQYF; DNA: TGTGCCAGCAGAGCCGGGACAATTGCCTACGAGCAGTACTTC; J: TRBJ2-7; size: many; V: TRBV6-1; D: .
CDR3: CASTLGTSAHNEQFF; DNA: TGTGCCAGCACCTTGGGCACTAGCGCACACAATGAGCAGTTCTTC; J: TRBJ2-1; size: many; V: TRBV28; D: TRBD2
CDR3: CASSPGTTTNEKLFF; DNA: TGTGCCAGCAGCCCTGGGACAACAACTAATGAAAAACTGTTTTTT; J: TRBJ1-4; size: many; V: TRBV11-1; D: .
CDR3: CASSVASNSPLHF; DNA: TGTGCCAGCAGCGTAGCATCTAATTCACCCCTCCACTTT; J: TRBJ1-6; size: many; V: TRBV9; D: .
CDR3: CASSLSGTPWPPLHF; DNA: TGTGCCAGCAGTTTATCCGGGACACCGTGGCCACCCCTCCACTTT; J: TRBJ1-6; size: many; V: TRBV27; D: .
CDR3: CASSLAILTENTEAFF; DNA: TGTGCCAGCAGCTTAGCGATCCTTACAGAGAACACTGAAGCTTTCTTT; J: TRBJ1-1; size: few; V: TRBV7-8; D: .
CDR3: CASSPGLVAKNIQYF; DNA: TGTGCCAGCTCACCGGGTCTAGTAGCCAAAAACATTCAGTACTTC; J: TRBJ2-4; size: many; V: TRBV18; D: .
CDR3: CASRRLAGLDAQYF; DNA: TGTGCCAGCAGAAGACTGGCGGGGTTAGATGCGCAGTATTTT; J: TRBJ2-3; size: .; V: TRBV12-3/TRBV12-4; D: .
CDR3: CASSEGARDYGYTF; DNA: TGTGCCAGCAGTGAAGGGGCAAGGGACTATGGCTACACCTTC; J: TRBJ1-2; size: many; V: TRBV2; D: .
CDR3: CASRRTGSDYGYTF; DNA: TGTGCCAGCAGGCGGACAGGGAGTGACTATGGCTACACCTTC; J: TRBJ1-2; size: .; V: TRBV6-5; D: TRBD1
CDR3: CASSPLGGGREADTQYF; DNA: TGTGCCAGCAGCCCATTGGGGGGCGGGAGGGAGGCAGATACGCAGTATTTT; J: TRBJ2-3; size: many; V: TRBV4-2; D: TRBD2
CDR3: CASSPWLADQETQYF; DNA: TGTGCCAGCAGCCCATGGCTAGCGGACCAAGAGACCCAGTACTTC; J: TRBJ2-5; size: many; V: TRBV4-2; D: TRBD2
CDR3: CATSTQHFYEQYF; DNA: TGTGCCACCAGCACCCAGCACTTCTACGAGCAGTACTTC; J: TRBJ2-7; size: many; V: TRBV15; D: .
CDR3: CASSQAWGQVNNEQFF; DNA: TGTGCCAGCAGCCAAGCGTGGGGACAGGTTAACAATGAGCAGTTCTTC; J: TRBJ2-1; size: many; V: TRBV3-1; D: TRBD1
CDR3: CASSQRRIIGTEAFF; DNA: TGTGCCAGCAGCCAAAGACGAATTATAGGGACTGAAGCTTTCTTT; J: TRBJ1-1; size: few; V: TRBV3-1; D: .
CDR3: CASSSGQGTDTQYF; DNA: TGTGCCAGCAGCTCGGGACAGGGGACAGATACGCAGTATTTT; J: TRBJ2-3; size: many; V: TRBV5-1; D: TRBD1
CDR3: CASSWQGDGYTF; DNA: TGTGCCAGTAGTTGGCAGGGTGATGGCTACACCTTC; J: TRBJ1-2; size: many; V: TRBV19; D: .
CDR3: CASSQDSLKETQSF; DNA: TGTGCCAGCAGCCAAGACAGTCTAAAAGAGACCCAGTCCTTC; J: TRBJ2-5; size: many; V: TRBV14; D: .
CDR3: CSALPGLGAVHTDTQYF; DNA: TGCAGTGCACTACCGGGACTAGGGGCAGTACACACAGATACGCAGTATTTT; J: TRBJ2-3; size: many; V: TRBV20-1; D: TRBD2
CDR3: CASSYTRGGQPQHF; DNA: TGTGCCAGCAGTTACACCAGGGGTGGTCAGCCCCAGCATTTT; J: TRBJ1-5; size: many; V: TRBV6-5; D: .
CDR3: CSARGFSSSGGVQYF; DNA: TGCAGTGCTAGAGGATTCTCTTCTAGCGGGGGAGTGCAGTATTTT; J: TRBJ2-3; size: .; V: TRBV20-1; D: TRBD2
CDR3: CSARGSASGNTIYF; DNA: TGCAGTGCTAGAGGGTCCGCCTCTGGAAACACCATATACTTT; J: TRBJ1-3; size: .; V: TRBV20-1; D: .
CDR3: CASSQLRARGPSETQYF; DNA: TGCGCCAGCAGCCAATTGAGGGCCCGAGGTCCTAGCGAGACCCAGTACTTC; J: TRBJ2-5; size: .; V: TRBV4-1; D: .
CDR3: CASRTAGGREQYF; DNA: TGTGCCAGCCGGACGGCGGGGGGGCGCGAGCAGTACTTC; J: TRBJ2-7; size: many; V: TRBV27; D: TRBD2
CDR3: CASSQDRPLSGNTIYF; DNA: TGCGCCAGCAGCCAGGACAGGCCCCTCTCTGGAAACACCATATATTTT; J: TRBJ1-3; size: many; V: TRBV5-1; D: TRBD1
CDR3: CSARNLAAGELFF; DNA: TGCAGTGCTAGGAATCTAGCGGCCGGGGAGCTGTTTTTT; J: TRBJ2-2; size: many; V: TRBV20-1; D: TRBD2
CDR3: CASSFQPMNTEAFF; DNA: TGTGCTAGCAGCTTCCAACCCATGAACACTGAAGCTTTCTTT; J: TRBJ1-1; size: many; V: TRBV7-7; D: .
CDR3: CASSISASGAQRDTQYF; DNA: TGTGCCAGTAGTATAAGTGCCAGCGGAGCTCAAAGAGATACGCAGTATTTT; J: TRBJ2-3; size: many; V: TRBV19; D: .
CDR3: CASMNRVGGRYEQYF; DNA: TGTGCCAGCATGAACAGGGTAGGAGGTCGCTACGAGCAGTACTTC; J: TRBJ2-7; size: many; V: TRBV27; D: .
CDR3: CASSLAQGNEKLFF; DNA: TGTGCCAGCAGCTTAGCCCAGGGTAATGAAAAACTGTTTTTT; J: TRBJ1-4; size: many; V: TRBV7-6; D: .
CDR3: CASSSLGGFNSPLHF; DNA: TGTGCCAGCAGTTCCCTGGGGGGTTTCAATTCACCCCTCCACTTT; J: TRBJ1-6; size: many; V: TRBV27; D: .
CDR3: CASLDRGNGYTF; DNA: TGTGCCAGCCTTGACAGGGGAAACGGCTACACCTTC; J: TRBJ1-2; size: .; V: TRBV27; D: TRBD1
CDR3: CASSFIQGPGEQYF; DNA: TGTGCCAGCAGTTTCATCCAGGGCCCGGGAGAGCAGTACTTC; J: TRBJ2-7; size: .; V: TRBV28; D: .
CDR3: CASGRGYNEQFF; DNA: TGTGCCAGCGGGCGAGGGTACAATGAGCAGTTCTTC; J: TRBJ2-1; size: many; V: TRBV28; D: .
CDR3: CASSYSGRATDTQYF; DNA: TGTGCCAGCAGTTACTCGGGGAGGGCCACAGATACGCAGTATTTT; J: TRBJ2-3; size: many; V: TRBV6-5; D: TRBD2
CDR3: CASSLDGAPYEQYF; DNA: TGTGCCAGCAGCTTGGACGGGGCACCCTACGAGCAGTACTTC; J: TRBJ2-7; size: many; V: TRBV5-8; D: .
CDR3: CASSLVFTDTQYF; DNA: TGTGCCAGCAGCTTAGTTTTCACAGATACGCAGTATTTT; J: TRBJ2-3; size: .; V: TRBV11-3; D: .
CDR3: CASSWARGGSNHEQFF; DNA: TGCGCCAGCAGCTGGGCCAGGGGGGGGTCGAACCATGAGCAGTTCTTC; J: TRBJ2-1; size: many; V: TRBV5-1; D: .
CDR3: CASGASGWYF; DNA: TGTGCCAGCGGGGCTAGCGGGTGGTATTTT; J: TRBJ2-3; size: few; V: TRBV28; D: TRBD2
CDR3: CASRATRNNPPLHF; DNA: TGTGCCAGCAGGGCTACGCGGAATAATCCACCCCTCCACTTT; J: TRBJ1-6; size: .; V: TRBV6-5; D: .
CDR3: CASSFPGPGFDEQFF; DNA: TGCGCCAGCAGCTTCCCGGGACCGGGTTTCGATGAGCAGTTCTTC; J: TRBJ2-1; size: once; V: TRBV5-6; D: .
CDR3: CASSEAISRGEQFF; DNA: TGTGCCAGCAGTGAAGCGATATCGAGGGGTGAGCAGTTCTTC; J: TRBJ2-1; size: .; V: TRBV2; D: .
CDR3: CASSFRGTQETQYF; DNA: TGTGCCAGCAGTTTTCGGGGGACCCAAGAGACCCAGTACTTC; J: TRBJ2-5; size: many; V: TRBV27; D: .
CDR3: CASSVTLAGGLDTQYF; DNA: TGTGCCAGCAGCGTAACGCTAGCGGGGGGGCTGGATACGCAGTATTTT; J: TRBJ2-3; size: many; V: TRBV9; D: TRBD2
CDR3: CSARVSGGTQYF; DNA: TGCAGTGCTAGAGTTAGCGGGGGGACCCAGTACTTC; J: TRBJ2-5; size: .; V: TRBV20-1; D: TRBD2
CDR3: CASSQDGQTSTDTQYF; DNA: TGCGCCAGCAGCCAAGACGGACAGACTAGCACAGATACGCAGTATTTT; J: TRBJ2-3; size: many; V: TRBV4-3; D: .
CDR3: CVSSHDRWTDTQYF; DNA: TGTGTCAGCAGTCACGACAGGTGGACAGATACGCAGTATTTT; J: TRBJ2-3; size: .; V: TRBV6-5; D: .
CDR3: CASSQASGRAWGYTF; DNA: TGCGCCAGCAGCCAAGCCTCAGGGAGGGCCTGGGGCTACACCTTC; J: TRBJ1-2; size: many; V: TRBV4-1; D: .
CDR3: CASSEETGTNEKLFF; DNA: TGTGCCAGCAGTGAGGAGACAGGAACTAATGAAAAACTGTTTTTT; J: TRBJ1-4; size: .; V: TRBV25-1; D: .
CDR3: CASSGGGGQETQYF; DNA: TGTGCCAGCAGCGGGGGCGGGGGGCAAGAGACCCAGTACTTC; J: TRBJ2-5; size: medium-sized; V: TRBV7-9; D: TRBD2